Listed below are T cell receptor beta chains from one sample, sequenced in a study of metastatic and nonmetastatic thyroid tumors. TCRdb reanalyzed the PCR reads with MiXCR. The sample lists about 15,000 clones, around 29% seen once, with 13% in the top ten. The sequencing input was adjacent normal tissue. The receptors come from a female donor with papillary thyroid cancer or a benign thyroid nodule (not recorded which). Some clones in this sample may be carry-over from other donors' samples. CDR3s leave out the opening cysteine and the closing phenylalanine or tryptophan. Fields, in order: CDR3 length, J gene, V gene, CDR3 protein.

CDR3 length: 10; J gene: TRBJ2-3; V gene: TRBV20-1; CDR3 protein: SARDPTDTQY
CDR3 length: 14; J gene: TRBJ2-3; V gene: TRBV9; CDR3 protein: ASSVRGGEGTDTQY
CDR3 length: 14; J gene: TRBJ2-7; V gene: TRBV19; CDR3 protein: ASSISRGRGIYEQY
CDR3 length: 15; J gene: TRBJ2-6; V gene: TRBV2; CDR3 protein: ASRQGSASSGANVLT
CDR3 length: 12; J gene: TRBJ2-7; V gene: TRBV12-3/TRBV12-4; CDR3 protein: ASSRQGAYGEQY
CDR3 length: 13; J gene: TRBJ2-3; V gene: TRBV20-1; CDR3 protein: SAGTSGRAVDTQY
CDR3 length: 12; J gene: TRBJ2-3; V gene: TRBV20-1; CDR3 protein: SAIGGGGADTQY
CDR3 length: 13; J gene: TRBJ2-1; V gene: TRBV20-1; CDR3 protein: SAANRDRGGDEQF
CDR3 length: 13; J gene: TRBJ1-1; V gene: TRBV28; CDR3 protein: ASSPGQGGNTEAF
CDR3 length: 13; J gene: TRBJ1-4; V gene: TRBV12-3/TRBV12-4; CDR3 protein: ASSIRTGGNEKLF
CDR3 length: 13; J gene: TRBJ2-5; V gene: TRBV5-1; CDR3 protein: ASSSQGAPQETQY
CDR3 length: 11; J gene: TRBJ1-6; V gene: TRBV28; CDR3 protein: AIRDSYYSPLH
CDR3 length: 10; J gene: TRBJ2-3; V gene: TRBV10-3; CDR3 protein: ATWAERDTQY
CDR3 length: 12; J gene: TRBJ1-4; V gene: TRBV30; CDR3 protein: AWSRGVANEKLF
CDR3 length: 12; J gene: TRBJ2-7; V gene: TRBV6-1; CDR3 protein: ASSPLTPFYEQY
CDR3 length: 10; J gene: TRBJ1-2; V gene: TRBV6-1; CDR3 protein: ASSLASGGYT
CDR3 length: 11; J gene: TRBJ1-2; V gene: TRBV20-1; CDR3 protein: SARAGRAGGYT
CDR3 length: 13; J gene: TRBJ2-7; V gene: TRBV6-1; CDR3 protein: ASSDHASGSHEQY
CDR3 length: 14; J gene: TRBJ2-1; V gene: TRBV24-1; CDR3 protein: ATSDLKTRASNEQF
CDR3 length: 12; J gene: TRBJ2-5; V gene: TRBV29-1; CDR3 protein: SVDFPSRQETQY
CDR3 length: 11; J gene: TRBJ1-4; V gene: TRBV12-3/TRBV12-4; CDR3 protein: ASSLGLNEKLF
CDR3 length: 11; J gene: TRBJ1-5; V gene: TRBV6-1; CDR3 protein: ASSVGTGQPQH
CDR3 length: 15; J gene: TRBJ2-7; V gene: TRBV5-1; CDR3 protein: ASNANRLADPLGEQY
CDR3 length: 14; J gene: TRBJ2-7; V gene: TRBV11-2; CDR3 protein: ASSATSGTISYEQY
CDR3 length: 12; J gene: TRBJ1-5; V gene: TRBV10-3; CDR3 protein: STQTAESNQPQH
CDR3 length: 13; J gene: TRBJ2-3; V gene: TRBV2; CDR3 protein: ASSESGSSTDTQY
CDR3 length: 13; J gene: TRBJ1-1; V gene: TRBV28; CDR3 protein: ASYGRATLNTEAF
CDR3 length: 13; J gene: TRBJ2-3; V gene: TRBV11-2; CDR3 protein: ASSSYGEGTDTQY
CDR3 length: 11; J gene: TRBJ2-7; V gene: TRBV11-3; CDR3 protein: ASSPPGIYEQY
CDR3 length: 13; J gene: TRBJ2-1; V gene: TRBV15; CDR3 protein: ATSMDRGQYNEQF
CDR3 length: 12; J gene: TRBJ2-1; V gene: TRBV10-3; CDR3 protein: AISYASRDNEQF
CDR3 length: 11; J gene: TRBJ2-3; V gene: TRBV5-1; CDR3 protein: ASSLDGTDTQY
CDR3 length: 14; J gene: TRBJ1-3; V gene: TRBV7-2; CDR3 protein: ASSLASAGSGNTIY
CDR3 length: 12; J gene: TRBJ2-7; V gene: TRBV27; CDR3 protein: ASRHSTGVHEQY
CDR3 length: 11; J gene: TRBJ2-7; V gene: TRBV30; CDR3 protein: ACMSDSNHEQY
CDR3 length: 12; J gene: TRBJ1-4; V gene: TRBV5-1; CDR3 protein: ASSFGSANEKLF
CDR3 length: 11; J gene: TRBJ2-1; V gene: TRBV2; CDR3 protein: ASSQDSDDEQF
CDR3 length: 13; J gene: TRBJ2-7; V gene: TRBV6-1; CDR3 protein: ASTTTSGSQYEQY
CDR3 length: 13; J gene: TRBJ1-6; V gene: TRBV19; CDR3 protein: ASSMQGNGNSPLH
CDR3 length: 11; J gene: TRBJ2-3; V gene: TRBV5-1; CDR3 protein: ASSLEGADTQY
CDR3 length: 13; J gene: TRBJ2-5; V gene: TRBV19; CDR3 protein: ASSNRQALQETQY
CDR3 length: 13; J gene: TRBJ1-1; V gene: TRBV20-1; CDR3 protein: SARELGQTNTEAF
CDR3 length: 11; J gene: TRBJ1-2; V gene: TRBV6-1; CDR3 protein: ASSPSDNYGYT
CDR3 length: 13; J gene: TRBJ1-4; V gene: TRBV28; CDR3 protein: ASSLGQGASEKLF
CDR3 length: 16; J gene: TRBJ2-1; V gene: TRBV28; CDR3 protein: ASSSYLVEREELNEQF
CDR3 length: 12; J gene: TRBJ1-6; V gene: TRBV28; CDR3 protein: ASRRAGLNSPLH
CDR3 length: 12; J gene: TRBJ2-2; V gene: TRBV12-3/TRBV12-4; CDR3 protein: ASSLAGDTGELF
CDR3 length: 14; J gene: TRBJ2-1; V gene: TRBV9; CDR3 protein: ASSPPEGPHYNEQF
CDR3 length: 12; J gene: TRBJ1-1; V gene: TRBV5-4; CDR3 protein: ASSAGQGVTEAF
CDR3 length: 11; J gene: TRBJ1-2; V gene: TRBV27; CDR3 protein: ASSSKTGDGYT
CDR3 length: 13; J gene: TRBJ2-1; V gene: TRBV27; CDR3 protein: ASSLAPGLADEQF
CDR3 length: 13; J gene: TRBJ2-7; V gene: TRBV7-2; CDR3 protein: ASSLAPGSGREQY
CDR3 length: 12; J gene: TRBJ1-6; V gene: TRBV7-3; CDR3 protein: ASSSTGDNSPLH
CDR3 length: 12; J gene: TRBJ2-7; V gene: TRBV20-1; CDR3 protein: SAPLAGDSYEQY
CDR3 length: 16; J gene: TRBJ2-6; V gene: TRBV27; CDR3 protein: ASSSHPGHLSGANVLT
CDR3 length: 13; J gene: TRBJ1-2; V gene: TRBV24-1; CDR3 protein: ATSDLRRQGYGYT